This T cell receptor beta chain is from a study of blood T cell repertoires in COVID-19. Researchers sorted participants into cohorts using their self-reported clinical history. Sequencing was performed with immunoSEQ multiplex PCR; in TCRdb, only in-frame clones are kept and a portion is missing. The data hold over 200,000 clones, with roughly 90% observed a single time. V was shortened by 0 bases and J by 10 bases, with 12 bases between the two germline ends. The CDR3 totals 13 residues. Germline CDR1 reads SGHAT; CDR2 reads FQNNGV. This clone appeared once. The receptor was isolated from a woman aged 25 to 39 who had been exposed to COVID-19. V usage is TRBV11-2 and J usage is TRBJ1-1, with D maybe TRBD1 (6 bases). The source material was PBMCs or T cells enriched from blood (not recorded which). The CDR3 nucleotides read TGTGCCAGCAGCTTAGATCTCCAGGGGAGAGCTTTCTTT. Translating gives CASSLDLQGRAFF. Based on the CDR3 plus reference TRBV11-2 and TRBJ1-1, the full variable domain is EAGVAQSPRYKIIEKRQSVAFWCNPISGHATLYWYQQILGQGPKLLIQFQNNGVVDDSQLPKDRFSAERLKGVDSTLKIQPAKLEDSAVYLCASSLDLQGRAFFGQGTRLTVV.